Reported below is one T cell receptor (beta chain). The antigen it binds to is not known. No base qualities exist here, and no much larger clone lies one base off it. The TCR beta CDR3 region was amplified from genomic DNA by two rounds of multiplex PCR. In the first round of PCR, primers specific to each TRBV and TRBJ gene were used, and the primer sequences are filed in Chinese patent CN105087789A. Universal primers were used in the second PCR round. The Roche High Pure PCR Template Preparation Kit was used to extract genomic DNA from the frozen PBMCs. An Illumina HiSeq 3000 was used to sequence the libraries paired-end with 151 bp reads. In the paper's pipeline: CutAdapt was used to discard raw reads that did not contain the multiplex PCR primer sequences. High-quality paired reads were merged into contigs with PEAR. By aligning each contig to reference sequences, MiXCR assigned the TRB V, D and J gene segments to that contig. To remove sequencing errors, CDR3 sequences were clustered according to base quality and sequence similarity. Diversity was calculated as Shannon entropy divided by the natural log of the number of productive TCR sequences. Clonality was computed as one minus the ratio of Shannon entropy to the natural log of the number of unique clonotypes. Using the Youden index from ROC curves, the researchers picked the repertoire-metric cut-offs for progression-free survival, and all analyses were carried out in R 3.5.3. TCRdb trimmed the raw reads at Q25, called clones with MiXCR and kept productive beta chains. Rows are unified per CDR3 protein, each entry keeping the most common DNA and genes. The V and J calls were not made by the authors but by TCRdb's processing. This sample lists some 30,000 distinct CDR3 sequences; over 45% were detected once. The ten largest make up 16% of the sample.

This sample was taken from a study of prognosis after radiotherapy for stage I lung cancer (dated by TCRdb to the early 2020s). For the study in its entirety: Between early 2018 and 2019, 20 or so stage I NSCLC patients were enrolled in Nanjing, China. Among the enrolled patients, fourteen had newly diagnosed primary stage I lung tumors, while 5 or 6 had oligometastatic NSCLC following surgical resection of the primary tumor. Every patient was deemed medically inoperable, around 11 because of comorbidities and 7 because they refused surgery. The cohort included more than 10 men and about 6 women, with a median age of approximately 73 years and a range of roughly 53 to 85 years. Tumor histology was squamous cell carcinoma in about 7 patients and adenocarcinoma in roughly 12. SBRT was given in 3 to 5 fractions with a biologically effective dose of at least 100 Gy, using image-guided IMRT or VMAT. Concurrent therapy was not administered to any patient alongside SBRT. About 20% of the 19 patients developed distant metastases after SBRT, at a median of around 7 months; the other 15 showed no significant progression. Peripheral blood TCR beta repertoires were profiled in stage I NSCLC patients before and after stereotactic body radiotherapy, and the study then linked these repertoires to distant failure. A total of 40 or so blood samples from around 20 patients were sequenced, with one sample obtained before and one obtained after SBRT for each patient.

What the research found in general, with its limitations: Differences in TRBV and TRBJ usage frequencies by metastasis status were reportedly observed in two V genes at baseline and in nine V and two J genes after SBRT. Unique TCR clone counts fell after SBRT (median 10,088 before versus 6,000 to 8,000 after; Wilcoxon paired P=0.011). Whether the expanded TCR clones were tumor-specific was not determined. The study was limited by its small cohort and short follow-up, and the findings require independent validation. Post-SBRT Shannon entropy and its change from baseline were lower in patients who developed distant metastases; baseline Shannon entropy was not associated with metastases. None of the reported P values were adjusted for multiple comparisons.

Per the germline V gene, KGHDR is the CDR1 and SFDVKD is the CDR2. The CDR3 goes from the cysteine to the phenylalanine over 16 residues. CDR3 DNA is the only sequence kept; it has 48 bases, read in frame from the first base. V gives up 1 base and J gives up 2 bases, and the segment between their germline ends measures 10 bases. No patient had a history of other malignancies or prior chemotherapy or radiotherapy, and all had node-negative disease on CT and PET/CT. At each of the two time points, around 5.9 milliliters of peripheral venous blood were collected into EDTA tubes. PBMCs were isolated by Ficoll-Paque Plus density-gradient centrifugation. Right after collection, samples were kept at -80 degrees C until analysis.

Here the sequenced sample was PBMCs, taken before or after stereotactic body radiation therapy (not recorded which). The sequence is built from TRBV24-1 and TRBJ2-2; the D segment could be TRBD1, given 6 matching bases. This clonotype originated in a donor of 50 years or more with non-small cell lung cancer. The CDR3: CATSDFTGSNTGELFF. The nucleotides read TGTGCCACCAGTGATTTTACAGGGAGCAACACCGGGGAGCTGTTTTTT.